One sample yielded the 30 T cell receptor beta chains listed below, sequenced in a study of T cells after somatic rescue of genetic block (dated by TCRdb to 2019 to 2021). Libraries were constructed by the immunoSEQ multiplex PCR assay. TCRdb re-hosts the immuneACCESS table, in-frame sequences only. Its copies lack some clones; in the studies checked, an unresolved V gene accounts for under half of them, and the cause for the rest is not known. The sample table holds approximately 58,000 clones, of which 95% to 96% were seen once. Around 0.083% of the sample goes to the ten largest clones. Sequenced sample: peripheral blood mononuclear cells (PBMCs). The receptor set was obtained from a child less than two years old.

This clone was counted a single time. This chain's CDR3 is CASSGGATWRTDTQYF. CDR3 nucleotides: TGTGCCAGCAGTGGAGGCGCAACGTGGAGAACAGATACGCAGTATTTT. The rearrangement links TRBV6-1 to TRBJ2-3; D is uncertain. V was shortened by 4 bases and J by 3 bases, with 17 bases between the two germline ends. The CDR3 is made up of 16 amino acids. Germline values: CDR1 MNHNS, CDR2 SASEGT.

The chain carries TRBV4-1 and TRBJ1-1; perhaps TRBD1 as D (5 bases). The germline V and J ends were trimmed by 2 bases and 0 bases, with 13 bases remaining between them. Germline lookup yields CDR1 MGHRA and CDR2 YSYEKL. This CDR3 spans 16 amino acids. The CDR3 reads CASSQSPGTMNTEAFF. The CDR3 DNA reads as TGCGCCAGCAGCCAATCCCCTGGGACCATGAACACTGAAGCTTTCTTT.

V gene TRBV2 combines with J gene TRBJ2-5; 9 bases are a match to TRBD2. The CDR3 is 12 amino acids. Germline assignment: CDR1 SNHLY and CDR2 FYNNEI. The V and J ends lost 6 bases and 4 bases, in that order; junction bases with no gene match: 0. CDR3 sequence (DNA): TGTGCCAGCAGACTAGCGGGAGAGACCCAGTACTTC. Translated, it gives CASRLAGETQYF.

This chain links TRBV19 with TRBJ1-1, with D perhaps TRBD1 (5 bases). Per germline, CDR1 LNHDA and CDR2 SQIVND (reference sequence). The CDR3 covers 13 residues. The V gene lost 5 bases and the J gene lost 4 bases, with 11 bases spanning the gap. The CDR3 loop is CASSGQVGTEAFF. CDR3 sequence (DNA): TGTGCCAGTAGTGGACAAGTCGGCACTGAAGCTTTCTTT. Variable domain in full (rest from reference TRBV19 and TRBJ1-1): DGGITQSPKYLFRKEGQNVTLSCEQNLNHDAMYWYRQDPGQGLRLIYYSQIVNDFQKGDIAEGYSVSREKKESFPLTVTSAQKNPTAFYLCASSGQVGTEAFFGQGTRLTVV.

V usage is TRBV2 and J usage is TRBJ1-4; TRBD1 aligns across 9 bases. V shed 6 bases, J shed 4 bases, and the junction held 6 bases outside the gene matches. The germline gives CDR1 SNHLY, CDR2 FYNNEI. This CDR3 is built from 15 residues. The CDR3 region has the DNA TGTGCCAGCAGGCGACAGGGGGTCAATAATGAAAAACTGTTTTTT. It encodes CASRRQGVNNEKLFF. Drawing the rest from reference TRBV2 and TRBJ1-4, the complete variable domain is EPEVTQTPSHQVTQMGQEVILRCVPISNHLYFYWYRQILGQKVEFLVSFYNNEISEKSEIFDDQFSVERPDGSNFTLKIRSTKLEDSAMYFCASRRQGVNNEKLFFGSGTQLSVL.

The CDR3: CASSPIDRGLPEAFF. CDR3 coding DNA: TGCGCCAGCAGCCCTATTGACAGGGGGCTCCCTGAAGCTTTCTTT. The V and J genes are TRBV4-1 and TRBJ1-1; TRBD1 agrees at 10 bases. Germline lookup yields CDR1 MGHRA and CDR2 YSYEKL. The J segment lost 6 bases and the V segment lost 4 bases, leaving 8 bases of the junction unmatched. There are 15 residues in the CDR3.

This clone has just one count. The CDR3 region is CASRGDRALNQPQHF. CDR3 nucleotide sequence: TGTGCCAGTAGGGGTGACAGGGCCCTCAATCAGCCCCAGCATTTT. V is TRBV19 and J is TRBJ1-5; 7 bases line up with TRBD1. CDR3 length: 15 amino acids. Unmatched junction bases numbered 8, after V lost 6 bases and J lost 3 bases. The V gene's germline CDR1 is LNHDA and CDR2 SQIVND (reference sequence).

This chain joins TRBV28 and TRBJ1-3, with D possibly matching TRBD1 (5 bases). The CDR3 runs to 13 residues. Trimming left V 2 bases short and J 4 bases short, with 6 bases between. Germline V CDR1 and CDR2: MDHEN, SYDVKM. The CDR3 nucleotides are TGTGCCAGCAGTTTAGGGGACGGAAACACCATATATTTT. Translation: CASSLGDGNTIYF.

This clone was counted a single time. The genes are TRBV9 and TRBJ2-1; 8 nucleotides align to TRBD2. V lost 0 bases to trimming and J lost 6 bases; unmatched junction nucleotides: 2. Looked up from germline, CDR1 is SGDLS and CDR2 is YYNGEE. The CDR3 is 14 residues long. The CDR3 region is CASSVAGTSNEQFF. The CDR3 DNA reads as TGTGCCAGCAGCGTAGCCGGGACTAGCAATGAGCAGTTCTTC.

The rearrangement joins TRBV5-8 to TRBJ1-5, with D possibly being TRBD1 (5 bases). The V end was cut by 2 bases, the J end by 4 bases, with 7 bases between. Germline CDR1 and CDR2: SGHTS and YDEGEE. The CDR3 extends over 13 amino acids. CDR3 protein: CASSFWGNQPQHF. The CDR3 DNA sequence: TGTGCCAGCAGCTTCTGGGGGAATCAGCCCCAGCATTTT.

The J gene is TRBJ2-1, the V gene TRBV11-2, with 16 bases fitting TRBD2. Germline CDR1 reads SGHAT; CDR2 reads FQNNGV. The CDR3 is 17 residues long. The V segment lost 1 base and the J segment 9 bases; nucleotides outside the gene matches: 6. This chain's CDR3 is CASSLVPGLAGGTEQFF. The CDR3 bases are TGTGCCAGCAGCTTAGTCCCGGGACTAGCGGGAGGGACTGAGCAGTTCTTC.

The chain recombines TRBV28 with TRBJ1-5; 9 bases are a match to TRBD1. Unmatched junction bases numbered 13, after V lost 7 bases and J lost 0 bases. The CDR3 contains 18 residues. Looked up from germline, CDR1 is MDHEN and CDR2 is SYDVKM. Here the CDR3 DNA reads TGTGCCAGCACCTGGGGGACAGGGTCCTTCTATAGCAATCAGCCCCAGCATTTT. It specifies CASTWGTGSFYSNQPQHF.

The rearrangement uses TRBV6-6 and TRBJ2-5; no clear D gene. Trimming took off 5 bases at V and 4 bases at J, with 5 bases between the two ends. Germline V gives CDR1 MNHNY, CDR2 SVGAGI (reference sequence). The CDR3 runs 11 residues. Written as DNA, the CDR3 is TGTGCCAGCAGTAAAGGAGAGACCCAGTACTTC. Amino acid sequence: CASSKGETQYF.

The chain recombines TRBV28 with TRBJ2-1; TRBD1 matches at 7 bases. Germline lookup yields CDR1 MDHEN and CDR2 SYDVKM. The trim removed 2 bases at V and 6 bases at J, leaving 10 bases unmatched. The CDR3 runs 16 residues. The CDR3 is CASSLEVRGLVNEQFF. The CDR3, as DNA: TGTGCCAGCAGTTTAGAGGTGAGGGGGCTCGTCAATGAGCAGTTCTTC. The whole variable domain, remainder taken from reference TRBV28 and TRBJ2-1, is DVKVTQSSRYLVKRTGEKVFLECVQDMDHENMFWYRQDPGLGLRLIYFSYDVKMKEKGDIPEGYSVSREKKERFSLILESASTNQTSMYLCASSLEVRGLVNEQFFGPGTRLTVL.

The chain carries TRBV5-4 and TRBJ2-2; TRBD2 agrees at 11 bases. Trimming removed 2 bases from V and 5 bases from J; junction bases left unmatched: 2. Per the germline V gene, CDR1 is SGHNT and CDR2 is YYREEE (reference sequence). This CDR3 region has 15 residues. The CDR3 DNA sequence: TGTGCCAGCAGCTTACTAGCGGGAGATACCGGGGAGCTGTTTTTT. This sequence encodes CASSLLAGDTGELFF.

The rearrangement uses TRBV29-1 and TRBJ1-1; no clear D gene. Germline-derived CDR1 and CDR2 are SQVTM and ANQGSEA. The ends were cut back, 8 bases at V and 0 bases at J, with 7 bases in the middle. This CDR3 has 11 residues. This CDR3 reads CSTSMNTEAFF. The CDR3 nucleotides are TGCAGCACGTCAATGAACACTGAAGCTTTCTTT. The full variable domain, its missing parts supplied by reference TRBV29-1 and TRBJ1-1, is SAVISQKPSRDICQRGTSLTIQCQVDSQVTMMFWYRQQPGQSLTLIATANQGSEATYESGFVIDKFPISRPNLTFSTLTVSNMSPEDSSIYLCSTSMNTEAFFGQGTRLTVV.

The genes are TRBV5-1 and TRBJ2-7; 7 bases are shared with TRBD1. The junction had 11 bases not matched to a gene; V was cut back by 5 bases and J by 6 bases. The CDR3 spans 14 residues. From germline, CDR1 is SGHRS and CDR2 YFSETQ. CDR3 region: CASRPPTGTVEQYF. In nucleotides, the CDR3 is TGCGCCAGCAGACCTCCGACAGGGACGGTCGAGCAGTACTTC.

This chain uses TRBV23-1 with TRBJ2-2; 13 nucleotides line up with TRBD2. TRBV23-1 is marked as an open reading frame, function uncertain. J was trimmed by 7 bases and V by 2 bases; bases with no gene match: 10. The CDR3 sequence is 18 residues long. The CDR3 DNA is TGCGCCAGCAGTCAACCTACCGGACTAGCGGGAGTTTACGGGGAGCTGTTTTTT. Its translation is CASSQPTGLAGVYGELFF.

The genes are TRBV6-6 and TRBJ2-7; the D gene is possibly TRBD1 (5 bases). CDR1 MNHNY and CDR2 SVGAGI come from the germline V gene (reference sequence). V lost 5 bases and J lost 2, with 10 bases in between. The CDR3 totals 13 residues. The chain's CDR3 is CASSPQGPYEQYF. CDR3 nucleotide sequence: TGTGCCAGCAGTCCTCAGGGCCCCTACGAGCAGTACTTC.

Points on this clone: Additional DNA sequences in this sample encode the identical CDR3. V is TRBV9 and J is TRBJ2-5; possible D gene TRBD1, 5 bases. The CDR3 totals 12 residues. Germline-derived CDR1 and CDR2 are SGDLS and YYNGEE. Trimming left V 0 bases short and J 5 bases short, with 5 bases between. CDR3: CASSVEGETQYF. The CDR3 DNA reads TGTGCCAGCAGCGTAGAGGGGGAGACCCAGTACTTC. Complete variable domain (other parts from reference TRBV9 and TRBJ2-5): DSGVTQTPKHLITATGQRVTLRCSPRSGDLSVYWYQQSLDQGLQFLIQYYNGEERAKGNILERFSAQQFPDLHSELNLSSLELGDSALYFCASSVEGETQYFGPGTRLLVL.

This chain joins TRBV19 and TRBJ2-7, with 11 nucleotides matching TRBD2. The CDR3 extends over 16 amino acids. Trimming at V came to 1 base and at J to 3 bases, leaving 5 bases not matched to a gene. Looked up from germline, CDR1 is LNHDA and CDR2 is SQIVND (reference sequence). Here the CDR3 reads CASSIGLAGYYYEQYF. The CDR3 DNA sequence: TGTGCCAGTAGTATAGGACTAGCGGGGTATTACTACGAGCAGTACTTC.

The CDR3 bases are TGCGCCAGCAGCTTAAAGCGGGGGAATTCCTACGAGCAGTACTTC. Translation: CASSLKRGNSYEQYF. The chain recombines TRBV5-1 with TRBJ2-7; 8 nucleotides agree with TRBD2. In germline, CDR1 is SGHRS, CDR2 YFSETQ. The CDR3 runs to 15 residues. Trimming removed 2 bases from V and 1 base from J; junction bases left unmatched: 5. Complete variable domain (other parts from reference TRBV5-1 and TRBJ2-7): KAGVTQTPRYLIKTRGQQVTLSCSPISGHRSVSWYQQTPGQGLQFLFEYFSETQRNKGNFPGRFSGRQFSNSRSEMNVSTLELGDSALYLCASSLKRGNSYEQYFGPGTRLTVT.

Points on this clone: Other DNA sequences from this sample encode an identical CDR3 as well. V gene TRBV28 combines with J gene TRBJ1-4; D unclear. Germline CDR1 MDHEN, CDR2 SYDVKM. This CDR3 region has 11 residues. With 3 bases removed from V and 7 bases from J, the gap between germline ends came to 3 bases. CDR3 bases: TGTGCCAGCAGTTTGGGTGAAAAACTGTTTTTT. Translating gives CASSLGEKLFF.

The chain combines TRBV6-6 with TRBJ2-3; the D is unclear. The germline V and J ends were trimmed by 2 bases and 9 bases, with 9 bases remaining between them. The CDR3 sequence is 12 residues long. Germline V gene sequence: CDR1 MNHNY, CDR2 SVGAGI (reference sequence). DNA of the CDR3: TGTGCCAGCAGTTACCTCCGTGAGACGCAGTATTTT. This codes for CASSYLRETQYF.

This chain uses TRBV5-1 with TRBJ2-1; 11 bases fit TRBD2. Germline loops: CDR1 SGHRS, CDR2 YFSETQ. The CDR3 loop spans 15 amino acids. V was clipped by 3 bases and J by 10 bases; unmatched bases: 9. This chain's CDR3 is CASSYLAGGPEEQFF. CDR3 DNA sequence: TGCGCCAGCAGCTATCTAGCGGGAGGACCGGAAGAGCAGTTCTTC. Full variable domain (outside the CDR3, taken from reference TRBV5-1 and TRBJ2-1): KAGVTQTPRYLIKTRGQQVTLSCSPISGHRSVSWYQQTPGQGLQFLFEYFSETQRNKGNFPGRFSGRQFSNSRSEMNVSTLELGDSALYLCASSYLAGGPEEQFFGPGTRLTVL.

The chain joins TRBV28 to TRBJ1-1; D is unresolved. The germline gives CDR1 MDHEN, CDR2 SYDVKM. V lost 2 bases, J lost 2 bases, and 3 bases lay in between. This CDR3 is 12 amino acids long. This CDR3 reads CASSLVNTEAFF. In DNA, the CDR3 is TGTGCCAGCAGTTTAGTAAACACTGAAGCTTTCTTT. The whole variable domain, remainder taken from reference TRBV28 and TRBJ1-1, is DVKVTQSSRYLVKRTGEKVFLECVQDMDHENMFWYRQDPGLGLRLIYFSYDVKMKEKGDIPEGYSVSREKKERFSLILESASTNQTSMYLCASSLVNTEAFFGQGTRLTVV.

The chain uses TRBV18 and TRBJ1-1; TRBD1 might be the D (5 bases). CDR1 and CDR2 from the germline V gene are KGHSH and LQKENI. The V and J ends lost 5 bases and 1 base respectively, with 8 bases between them. The CDR3 totals 13 residues. Written as DNA, the CDR3 is TGTGCCAGCTCATTTGGACAGAACACTGAAGCTTTCTTT. It encodes CASSFGQNTEAFF.

This sequence joins TRBV6-5 and TRBJ2-7; D is unclear. CDR3 size: 12 residues. From germline, CDR1 is MNHEY and CDR2 SVGAGI. Trimming removed 2 bases from V and 4 bases from J, with 6 bases in between. The CDR3 protein is CASSYDGYEQYF. The CDR3 nucleotides are TGTGCCAGCAGTTACGACGGGTACGAGCAGTACTTC.

This chain uses TRBV28 with TRBJ2-2; TRBD1 is a possible D gene (6 bases). Trimming pared 6 bases from V and 3 bases from J, leaving 14 bases between. CDR3 length: 15 amino acids. Looked up from germline, CDR1 is MDHEN and CDR2 is SYDVKM. This CDR3 is CASSALTGDTGELFF. CDR3 DNA: TGTGCCAGCAGCGCCCTGACAGGCGACACCGGGGAGCTGTTTTTT.

The chain employs TRBV28 and TRBJ1-5, with a possible D match to TRBD1 (5 bases). The CDR3 covers 15 residues. The germline V gene encodes CDR1 MDHEN and CDR2 SYDVKM. Deletions cut 6 bases from V and 0 bases from J, with 12 bases between. Written as DNA, the CDR3 is TGTGCCAGCAGACTGGGGACTTATAGCAATCAGCCCCAGCATTTT. Translating gives CASRLGTYSNQPQHF.